One and the same sample provided the 21 T cell receptor beta chains below, sequenced in a study of early T cells in non-severe SARS-CoV-2 infection. TCRdb used MiXCR to reprocess the 5' RACE reads, holding one entry per CDR3 protein. The sample lists 50,000 to 70,000 distinct CDR3 sequences, around 9.3% occurring once. The sample comprised whole blood. The receptors originated from an adult who was a healthcare worker with PCR-confirmed SARS-CoV-2 infection or an uninfected control (not recorded which).

The V call is TRBV12-3 or TRBV12-4, the J call TRBJ2-3; possibly TRBD2 for D (5 bases). The CDR3 has 14 residues. The V end lost 6 bases, the J end lost 11 bases, and 21 bases lay between the germline ends. CDR3 region: CASSPPVRTQLQYF. The CDR3 DNA reads TGTGCCAGCAGCCCCCCGGTCCGGACTCAGCTGCAGTATTTT.

This clonotype was seen many times. The chain joins TRBV12-3 or TRBV12-4 to TRBJ1-3; D gene uncertain. The CDR3 spans 14 residues. Trimming removed 8 bases at V and 0 bases at J, with 11 bases between. Here the CDR3 DNA reads TGTGCCAGCCGAATGGCTGCCTCTGGAAACACCATATATTTT. Translating gives CASRMAASGNTIYF.

This clonotype was recorded at least ten times. The J gene is TRBJ1-1, the V gene TRBV28; D uncertain. The germline CDR1 and CDR2 sequences are MDHEN and SYDVKM. The CDR3 sequence is 12 residues long. Between the trimmed V and J ends, which lost 3 bases and 5 bases, there was a span of 7 bases. This CDR3 is CASSLSRTEAFF. CDR3 coding DNA: TGTGCCAGCAGTTTGTCGCGGACTGAAGCTTTCTTT.

This clonotype was counted at least ten times. The V gene is TRBV10-2, the J gene TRBJ2-4; D tentatively fits TRBD1 or TRBD2 (6 bases each). Trimming stripped 4 bases from V and 4 bases from J, with 20 bases between. The CDR3 runs to 17 residues. CDR1 is WSHSY, CDR2 SAAADI, per germline. The CDR3: CASSAYGGTSAKNIQYF. For the CDR3, the DNA is TGCGCCAGCAGTGCATATGGGGGGACATCAGCAAAAAACATTCAGTACTTC.

This clonotype was seen ten or more times. The CDR3 protein is CAGGTGSVSPLHF. In nucleotides, the CDR3 is TGTGCCGGGGGGACAGGGAGCGTATCACCCCTCCACTTT. This chain links TRBV6-1 with TRBJ1-6; TRBD1 matches 9 bases. The CDR3 has 13 amino acids. Trimming at V came to 11 bases and at J to 10 bases, leaving 9 bases not matched to a gene. Germline lookup yields CDR1 MNHNS and CDR2 SASEGT.

This clonotype was seen ten or more times. The J gene is TRBJ2-2, the V gene TRBV2, with TRBD2 matching over 8 bases. Unmatched junction bases numbered 3, after V lost 6 bases and J lost 0 bases. CDR3 length equals 15 residues. Germline V gives CDR1 SNHLY, CDR2 FYNNEI. The CDR3 is CASRPTSANTGELFF. DNA of the CDR3: TGTGCCAGCAGGCCGACTAGCGCGAACACCGGGGAGCTGTTTTTT.

At least ten counts were recorded for this clonotype. The rearrangement joins TRBV7-2 to TRBJ1-4, with D hard to call. The CDR3 runs 15 residues. V dropped 6 bases and J dropped 7 bases, with 18 bases sitting between them. Germline CDR1 is SGHTA and CDR2 is FQGNSA. CDR3 DNA: TGTGCCAGCAGACCGGGAGGGCTAACGGGTGAAAAACTGTTTTTT. It is translated as CASRPGGLTGEKLFF.

This clonotype showed up many times. The chain carries TRBV6-1 and TRBJ1-5; 12 bases align to TRBD1. There are 19 residues in the CDR3. Per germline, CDR1 MNHNS and CDR2 SASEGT. With 7 bases clipped from V and 4 bases from J, the junction kept 17 bases outside the gene matches. Here the CDR3 reads CASTRTGQGALQLNQPQHF. CDR3 in DNA: TGTGCCAGCACCCGAACGGGACAGGGGGCCTTACAGCTAAATCAGCCCCAGCATTTT.

Many counts were recorded for this clonotype. The chain employs TRBV12-3 or TRBV12-4 and TRBJ2-2; D is unresolved. Trimming pared 4 bases from V and 1 base from J, leaving 16 bases between. The CDR3 covers 17 residues. The CDR3: CASSSMRPIVNTGELFF. CDR3 in DNA: TGTGCCAGCAGTTCAATGCGTCCGATAGTGAACACCGGGGAGCTGTTTTTT.

This clonotype showed up many times. The genes are TRBV6-2 or TRBV6-3 and TRBJ2-1, with D possibly being TRBD1 (6 bases). CDR3 size: 15 residues. Germline V lookup: CDR1 MNHEY, CDR2 SVGEGT. The ends were cut back, 6 bases at V and 5 bases at J, with 17 bases in the middle. The CDR3 bases are TGTGCCAGCAGCACCGGGACACCGGTGAACAATGAGCAGTTCTTC. Translation gives CASSTGTPVNNEQFF.

J is TRBJ2-2 and V is TRBV28, with TRBD1 identical over 7 bases. Trimming at V came to 1 base and at J to 6 bases, leaving 2 bases not matched to a gene. Germline CDR1 reads MDHEN; CDR2 reads SYDVKM. The CDR3 covers 14 residues. The CDR3 reads CASSLSQGAGELFF. CDR3 DNA: TGTGCCAGCAGTTTATCGCAGGGGGCCGGGGAGCTGTTTTTT.

The gene calls are TRBV18 and TRBJ1-6; possible D gene TRBD1, 6 bases. The CDR3 sequence is 14 residues long. The V end lost 6 bases, the J end lost 8 bases, and 14 bases lay between the germline ends. The germline CDR1 and CDR2 sequences are KGHSH and LQKENI. The CDR3 nucleotides read TGTGCCAGCTCGCTTTACAGGGATGATTCACCCCTCCACTTT. Protein: CASSLYRDDSPLHF.

Many counts were recorded for this clonotype. The gene calls are TRBV29-1 and TRBJ1-1; no clear D. The V and J ends lost 2 bases and 1 base respectively, with 8 bases between them. The CDR3 runs 13 residues. From germline, CDR1 is SQVTM and CDR2 ANQGSEA. The CDR3 sequence: CSVERGWNTEAFF. The CDR3 DNA follows: TGCAGCGTTGAACGGGGATGGAACACTGAAGCTTTCTTT.

The table lists this clonotype with many counts. The chain recombines TRBV20-1 with TRBJ2-7; TRBD2 matches at 9 bases. J gave up 4 bases and V 7 bases, and 8 bases lay outside the gene matches. CDR3 length: 13 amino acids. The germline V gene encodes CDR1 DFQATT and CDR2 SNEGSKA (reference sequence). The CDR3 loop is CSVRGRAEYEQYF. The CDR3 nucleotides read TGCAGTGTCCGCGGGAGGGCCGAGTACGAGCAGTACTTC.

The chain employs TRBV5-1 and TRBJ2-1; 12 nucleotides agree with TRBD2. This CDR3 has 16 residues. V lost 4 bases, J lost 4 bases, and 6 bases stayed unmatched. Germline values: CDR1 SGHRS, CDR2 YFSETQ. The CDR3 nucleotides read TGCGCCAGCAGCAAACCCGGGACTAGCGGGTACAATGAGCAGTTCTTC. It encodes CASSKPGTSGYNEQFF.

This sequence joins TRBV10-3 and TRBJ2-1; no firm D call. Germline V gene data show CDR1 as ENHRY and CDR2 as SYGVKD. The CDR3 is 11 residues long. V gave up 4 bases and J gave up 5 bases, with 3 bases separating them. In DNA, the CDR3 is TGTGCCATCAGTGCGGACAATGAGCAGTTCTTC. This gives the protein CAISADNEQFF.

The chain combines TRBV4-3 with TRBJ1-2; TRBD1 matches 7 bases. The CDR3 sequence is 13 residues long. Germline V gives CDR1 LGHNA, CDR2 YSLEER. V shed 4 bases, J shed 4 bases, and the junction held 3 bases outside the gene matches. The CDR3 DNA is TGCGCCAGCAGCCCCAGGGGGGCCTATGGCTACACCTTC. Its translation: CASSPRGAYGYTF.

The chain has TRBV2 and TRBJ2-7; TRBD1 matches at 9 bases. Germline-derived CDR1 and CDR2 are SNHLY and FYNNEI. V trimming: 6 bases; J trimming: 3 bases; junction bases outside the gene matches: 6. The CDR3 contains 14 residues. CDR3 coding DNA: TGTGCCAGCAGGGGGACAGGGAGCTTCTACGAGCAGTACTTC. Translation gives CASRGTGSFYEQYF.

This clonotype has a count of ten or more. The gene calls are TRBV7-9 and TRBJ2-4; D is ambiguous. CDR3 length: 17 amino acids. Trimming pared 2 bases from V and 0 bases from J, leaving 14 bases between. The V gene's germline CDR1 is SEHNR and CDR2 FQNEAQ (reference sequence). The CDR3 region has the DNA TGTGCCAGCAGCTTAAGCTCTAAGGCACTAGCCAAAAACATTCAGTACTTC. This codes for CASSLSSKALAKNIQYF.

The V call is TRBV11-2, the J call TRBJ1-2; TRBD1 matches 7 bases. The ends lost 2 bases at V and 4 bases at J; junction bases unmatched: 7. The CDR3 extends over 15 amino acids. Germline V CDR1 and CDR2: SGHAT, FQNNGV. The CDR3 nucleotides are TGTGCCAGCAGCTTACCGGGACAGCAAGTCTATGGCTACACCTTC. Translating it yields CASSLPGQQVYGYTF.

This clonotype has just a few counts. The gene calls are TRBV20-1 and TRBJ1-6; D unresolved. The germline V gene encodes CDR1 DFQATT and CDR2 SNEGSKA (reference sequence). The CDR3 extends over 14 amino acids. V was trimmed by 1 base and J by 7 bases, leaving 11 bases between them. CDR3 residues: CSARVGSGNSPLHF. DNA of the CDR3: TGCAGTGCTAGAGTGGGAAGTGGGAATTCACCCCTCCACTTT.